This TCR beta chain came from a study of T cell repertoires in cytomegalovirus infection. Study-level information: Newly reported HLA-C-restricted and thoroughly characterized HLA-B-restricted CMV epitopes were employed. Public TCR beta signature analysis indicated the presence of both CMV infection and matching HLA type.

With respect to this clonotype: Antigen: not known.

Overall study findings and caveats: It was HLA-C-restricted CMV-specific TCR beta clonotypes that dominated the response ex vivo. Cumulative public TCR beta family frequency identified carriers of CMV plus the relevant HLA.

From the reads, TCRdb called clonotypes with MiXCR, one entry per CDR3 protein. The sample has about a million distinct CDR3 sequences; approximately 30% are singletons. The V and J ends lost 4 bases and 7 bases respectively, with 13 bases between them. CDR3 size: 14 residues. Germline V CDR1 and CDR2: SGHTA, FQGNSA. This receptor was taken from a human donor in good health (CMV status not recorded). Some clones in this sample may be carry-over from other donors' samples. The sample in question was cultured CD8+ T cells from PBMCs, obtained from culture after CMV antigen stimulation. This chain uses TRBV7-2 with TRBJ1-4; D possibly corresponds to TRBD1 (6 bases). The CDR3 nucleotides are TGTGCCAGCAGCTCCAGGGGAGATCGTGAAAAACTGTTTTTT. It encodes CASSSRGDREKLFF.